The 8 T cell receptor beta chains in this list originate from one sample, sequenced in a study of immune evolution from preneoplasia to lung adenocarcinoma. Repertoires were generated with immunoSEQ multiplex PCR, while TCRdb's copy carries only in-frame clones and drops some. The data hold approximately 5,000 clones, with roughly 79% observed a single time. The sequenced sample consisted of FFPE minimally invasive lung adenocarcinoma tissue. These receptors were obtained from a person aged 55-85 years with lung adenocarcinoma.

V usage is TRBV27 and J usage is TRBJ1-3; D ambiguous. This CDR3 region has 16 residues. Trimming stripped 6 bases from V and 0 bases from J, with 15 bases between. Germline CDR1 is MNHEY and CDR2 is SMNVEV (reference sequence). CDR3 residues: CASSRRSPYSGNTIYF. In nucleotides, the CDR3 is TGTGCCAGCAGCCGAAGGTCTCCCTACTCTGGAAACACCATATATTTT.

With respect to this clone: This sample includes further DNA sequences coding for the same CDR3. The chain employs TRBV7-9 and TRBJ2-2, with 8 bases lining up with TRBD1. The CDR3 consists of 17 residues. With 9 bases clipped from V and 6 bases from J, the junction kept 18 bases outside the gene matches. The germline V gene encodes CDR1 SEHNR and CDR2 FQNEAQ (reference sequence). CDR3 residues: CASTRVIGTGDAGELFF. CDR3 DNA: TGTGCCAGTACGAGGGTGATCGGGACAGGTGATGCCGGGGAGCTGTTTTTT.

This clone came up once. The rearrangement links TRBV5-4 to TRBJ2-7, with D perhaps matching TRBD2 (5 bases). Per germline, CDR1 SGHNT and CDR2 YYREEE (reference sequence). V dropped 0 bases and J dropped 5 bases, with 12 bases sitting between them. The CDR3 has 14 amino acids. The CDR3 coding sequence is TGTGCCAGCAGCTTGGGGCTAGCCTCAAACGAGCAGTACTTC. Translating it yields CASSLGLASNEQYF.

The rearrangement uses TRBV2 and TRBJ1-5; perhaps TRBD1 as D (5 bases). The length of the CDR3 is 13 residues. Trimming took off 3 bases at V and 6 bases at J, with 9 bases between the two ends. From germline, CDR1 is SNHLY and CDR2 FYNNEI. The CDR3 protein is CASSEIGGQPQHF. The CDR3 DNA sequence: TGTGCCAGCAGTGAGATCGGGGGTCAGCCCCAGCATTTT.

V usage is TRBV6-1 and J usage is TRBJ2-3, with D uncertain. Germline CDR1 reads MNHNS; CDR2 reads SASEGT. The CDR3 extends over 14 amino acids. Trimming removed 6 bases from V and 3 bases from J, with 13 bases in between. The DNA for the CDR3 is TGTGCCAGCAGCTTGGGGTACGGTACAGATACGCAGTATTTT. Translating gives CASSLGYGTDTQYF.

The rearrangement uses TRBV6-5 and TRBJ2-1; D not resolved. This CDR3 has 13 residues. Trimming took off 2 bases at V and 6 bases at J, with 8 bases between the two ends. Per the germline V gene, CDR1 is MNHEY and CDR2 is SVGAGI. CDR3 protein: CASSYDNSNEQFF. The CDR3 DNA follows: TGTGCCAGCAGTTACGATAACAGCAATGAGCAGTTCTTC.

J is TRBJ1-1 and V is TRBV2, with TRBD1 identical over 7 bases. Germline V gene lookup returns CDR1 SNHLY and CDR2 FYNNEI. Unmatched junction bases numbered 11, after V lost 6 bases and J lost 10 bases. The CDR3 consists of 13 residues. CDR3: CASRESSQGRAFF. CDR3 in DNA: TGTGCCAGCAGAGAATCATCACAGGGGCGAGCTTTCTTT.

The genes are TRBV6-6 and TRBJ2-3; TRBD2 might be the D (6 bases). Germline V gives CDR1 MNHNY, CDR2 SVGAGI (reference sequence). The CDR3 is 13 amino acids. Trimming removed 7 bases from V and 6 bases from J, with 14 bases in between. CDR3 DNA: TGTGCCAGCACTGGAGGGGTTGCGGATACGCAGTATTTT. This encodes CASTGGVADTQYF.